This T cell receptor (beta chain) was recovered during a study of OX40 agonist ivuxolimab in advanced cancers. Study as a whole: Partial responses, seen in three patients, involved one hepatocellular carcinoma and two cutaneous melanomas. Findings of the study overall: Clonal expansion was seen in CD4+ and CD8+ blood T cells by week 6 at 0.1 to 3.0 mg/kg.

The protocol was immunoSEQ multiplex PCR, while the TCRdb copy is restricted to in-frame clones and leaves out a portion. This table has more than 70,000 clones, roughly 93% appearing once. This CDR3 region has 15 residues. V dropped 0 bases and J dropped 4 bases, with 14 bases sitting between them. Germline V CDR1 and CDR2: SGHNT, YYREEE (reference sequence). Regarding this clone: Its antigen is not identified.

The chain couples TRBV5-4 to TRBJ2-7, with a weak D call TRBD2 (6 bases). The specimen was CD4+ or CD8+ T cells sorted from blood, collected in a trial of the OX40 agonist ivuxolimab. The sequence came from an adult with an advanced solid tumor such as melanoma, head and neck, liver or kidney cancer. The CDR3 DNA is TGTGCCAGCAGCTTGGATACGGGAGAGTTTTACGAGCAGTACTTC. Protein sequence: CASSLDTGEFYEQYF.